The present TCR beta chain was sequenced within a study of blood T cell repertoires in COVID-19. Study at large: Donors in the United States, Italy and Spain gave samples during acute or convalescent COVID-19. T cells, B-cell-depleted T cells, or PBMCs provided the cDNA or gDNA that served as material.

This CDR3 comprises 14 residues. Germline V CDR1 and CDR2: SQVTM, ANQGSEA. V dropped 6 bases and J dropped 0 bases, with 12 bases sitting between them. Per the study methods: Reference gene primer amplification gave estimated nucleated cell counts. Using immunoSEQ multiplex PCR, the repertoire was profiled, and TCRdb retains in-frame clones only, with some absent. V, J and clone size were drawn from that table, and D and trimming were deduced from the DNA. The table shows around 96,000 clones, with about 95% occurring only once. The sample consisted of peripheral blood. This clonotype was sampled from a human donor with active COVID-19. The donor label of this sample is uncertain. This chain uses TRBV29-1 with TRBJ1-5; D is uncertain. Here the CDR3 DNA reads TGCAGCGTCGTCGACTTCGATAGCAATCAGCCCCAGCATTTT. As protein: CSVVDFDSNQPQHF.